The TCR beta chain described here comes from a study of cytomegalovirus exposure and HLA in healthy donors. The germline V gene encodes CDR1 SGHRS and CDR2 YFSETQ. Trimming shortened V by 6 bases and J by 3 bases, and 15 bases separated the two germline ends. CDR3 length equals 14 residues. The PCR employed 60 Vbeta primers together with 13 Jbeta primers. Clones were sequenced by immunoSEQ multiplex PCR, and TCRdb holds only the in-frame ones, with some missing. The data contain some 180,000 clones, over 70% of them singletons. This clone was recorded once. Sequenced sample: PBMCs. The receptor comes from a woman between 55 and 75 years old in good health and CMV-seropositive. The rearrangement joins TRBV5-1 to TRBJ1-2; D is possibly TRBD1 (6 bases). CDR3 sequence: CASNNRAPDYGYTF. Here the CDR3 DNA reads TGCGCCAGCAACAACAGGGCACCGGACTATGGCTACACCTTC.